A single sample is the source of the 31 T cell receptor beta chains below, sequenced in a study of blood T cell repertoires in COVID-19. Profiled with immunoSEQ multiplex PCR; TCRdb holds only in-frame clones, not every one. The repertoire holds some 320,000 clones, more than 75% seen once, with 2% to 3% in the top ten. Sequencing used PBMCs or T cells enriched from blood (not recorded which). The receptors come from a man in his sixties who had recovered from COVID-19.

J is TRBJ1-2 and V is TRBV6-5; D uncertain. There are 13 residues in the CDR3. Germline CDR1 reads MNHEY; CDR2 reads SVGAGI. The V gene lost 0 bases and the J gene lost 6 bases, with 8 bases spanning the gap. CDR3 nucleotide sequence: TGTGCCAGCAGTTACTCGGTCGGGGATGGCTACACCTTC. Its translation is CASSYSVGDGYTF.

In this sample, this clone turned up once. V and J are TRBV3-1 (or the pseudogene TRBV3-2) and TRBJ1-2, with 7 bases lining up with TRBD1. From germline, CDR1 is LGHDT and CDR2 YNNKEL (reference sequence). This CDR3 is 13 amino acids long. Trimming removed 6 bases from V and 4 bases from J; junction bases left unmatched: 5. The DNA for the CDR3 is TGTGCCAGCAGTCCGGACAGGCGCTATGGCTACACCTTC. It translates to CASSPDRRYGYTF.

A single count supports this clone. V is TRBV5-6 and J is TRBJ1-5; 10 nucleotides align to TRBD1. Germline V gene lookup returns CDR1 SGHDT and CDR2 YYEEEE. The V gene end was trimmed by 8 bases and the J gene end by 2 bases; junction bases not matched to a gene: 1. CDR3 length: 13 amino acids. This CDR3 reads CARGTGGNQPQHF. CDR3 DNA: TGTGCCAGGGGGACAGGGGGCAATCAGCCCCAGCATTTT.

This sequence joins TRBV6-5 and TRBJ1-2, with TRBD1 matching over 7 bases. The CDR3 loop spans 16 amino acids. CDR1 is MNHEY and CDR2 is SVGAGI in the germline V gene. The junction had 10 bases not matched to a gene; V was cut back by 0 bases and J by 6 bases. The CDR3 sequence: CASSYSGGGRGNGYTF. The DNA for the CDR3 is TGTGCCAGCAGTTACTCAGGCGGCGGCAGGGGGAATGGCTACACCTTC.

The chain links TRBV11-2 to TRBJ2-2; 12 bases fit TRBD2. V lost 1 base to trimming and J lost 0 bases; unmatched junction nucleotides: 3. The CDR3 has 18 residues. Looked up from germline, CDR1 is SGHAT and CDR2 is FQNNGV. CDR3 protein: CASSLGLAGATNTGELFF. CDR3 DNA: TGTGCCAGCAGCTTAGGACTAGCGGGGGCAACGAACACCGGGGAGCTGTTTTTT. Using reference TRBV11-2 and TRBJ2-2 for the parts outside the CDR3, the full variable domain is EAGVAQSPRYKIIEKRQSVAFWCNPISGHATLYWYQQILGQGPKLLIQFQNNGVVDDSQLPKDRFSAERLKGVDSTLKIQPAKLEDSAVYLCASSLGLAGATNTGELFFGEGSRLTVL.

The J gene is TRBJ2-5, the V gene TRBV5-1; 16 bases are shared with TRBD2. The CDR3 loop spans 15 amino acids. The V gene's germline CDR1 is SGHRS and CDR2 YFSETQ. V dropped 10 bases and J dropped 4; count of bases not matched to a gene: 7. The CDR3: CASGLAGGPGETQYF. In nucleotides, the CDR3 is TGCGCCTCGGGACTAGCGGGGGGGCCGGGAGAGACCCAGTACTTC. The full variable domain, completed using reference TRBV5-1 and TRBJ2-5, is KAGVTQTPRYLIKTRGQQVTLSCSPISGHRSVSWYQQTPGQGLQFLFEYFSETQRNKGNFPGRFSGRQFSNSRSEMNVSTLELGDSALYLCASGLAGGPGETQYFGPGTRLLVL.

The rearrangement joins TRBV7-6 to TRBJ2-5; the match to TRBD2 covers 16 bases. The CDR3 covers 17 residues. Unmatched junction bases numbered 8, after V lost 5 bases and J lost 5 bases. CDR1 and CDR2 from the germline V gene are SGHVS and FNYEAQ. For the CDR3, the DNA is TGTGCCAGCAGCCCGGCATCGGGACTAGCGGGGGGGGAGACCCAGTACTTC. Protein product: CASSPASGLAGGETQYF.

This sequence joins TRBV7-3 and TRBJ2-3, with D uncertain. This CDR3 is 15 amino acids long. The germline V gene encodes CDR1 SGHTA and CDR2 FQGTGA. The V end was cut by 5 bases, the J end by 1 base, with 13 bases between. The CDR3 region has the DNA TGTGCCAGCAGCCCACTTCCCGGTGGCACAGATACGCAGTATTTT. Its translation is CASSPLPGGTDTQYF.

V usage is TRBV7-6 and J usage is TRBJ1-5; D possibly corresponds to TRBD1 (5 bases). Between the trimmed V and J ends, which lost 5 bases and 6 bases, there was a span of 20 bases. This CDR3 has 16 amino acids. CDR1 and CDR2 from the germline V gene are SGHVS and FNYEAQ. The chain's CDR3 is CASSISAGGRGQPQHF. The CDR3 DNA reads TGTGCCAGCAGCATTAGCGCGGGGGGAAGGGGTCAGCCCCAGCATTTT.

The genes are TRBV3-1 (or the pseudogene TRBV3-2) and TRBJ1-1, with D possibly being TRBD1 (5 bases). This CDR3 has 15 residues. The V gene lost 0 bases and the J gene lost 7 bases, with 15 bases spanning the gap. Germline V gene data show CDR1 as LGHDT and CDR2 as YNNKEL (reference sequence). The DNA for the CDR3 is TGTGCCAGCAGCCAAGATCTAACAGGTTCTGGTGAAGCTTTCTTT. Amino acids: CASSQDLTGSGEAFF.

The chain joins TRBV27 to TRBJ1-5, with a weak D call TRBD1 (5 bases). The length of the CDR3 is 15 residues. Trimming took 2 bases from V and 1 from J, leaving 9 bases between them. The germline gives CDR1 MNHEY, CDR2 SMNVEV (reference sequence). The CDR3 DNA reads TGTGCCAGCAGTTTAGGTCGGGGGAGCAATCAGCCCCAGCATTTT. It translates to CASSLGRGSNQPQHF.

CDR3 sequence: CASSPSLQRLGGTEAFF. The CDR3 DNA follows: TGTGCCAGCAGTCCCAGTCTGCAGAGGCTCGGTGGCACTGAAGCTTTCTTT. The gene calls are TRBV6-2 or TRBV6-3 and TRBJ1-1; D gene uncertain. V was cut by 5 bases and J by 4 bases, with 23 bases left in between. CDR3 size: 17 residues. Germline V gives CDR1 MNHEY, CDR2 SVGEGT.

The chain recombines TRBV28 with TRBJ1-6; D is ambiguous. Germline CDR1 is MDHEN and CDR2 is SYDVKM. The length of the CDR3 is 12 residues. The germline V and J ends were trimmed by 10 bases and 10 bases, with 14 bases remaining between them. CDR3 sequence: CANSGSGSPLHF. The CDR3 bases are TGTGCCAACTCCGGGAGCGGCTCACCCCTCCACTTT.

The V call is TRBV20-1, the J call TRBJ2-1; 7 bases line up with TRBD2. The CDR3 contains 11 residues. CDR1 DFQATT and CDR2 SNEGSKA come from the germline V gene (reference sequence). V lost 4 bases to trimming and J lost 15 bases; unmatched junction nucleotides: 9. In DNA form, the CDR3 reads TGCAGTGCTATACTAGTCGGGAGGCCGTTCTTC. As protein: CSAILVGRPFF.

V is TRBV5-1 and J is TRBJ2-3, with a weak D call TRBD2 (6 bases). V lost 6 bases and J lost 2, with 13 bases in between. This CDR3 has 14 residues. Germline CDR1 SGHRS, CDR2 YFSETQ. The CDR3 protein is CASKAGRTTDTQYF. Here the CDR3 DNA reads TGCGCCAGCAAAGCGGGCAGGACCACAGATACGCAGTATTTT.

V is TRBV2 and J is TRBJ2-7; D is perhaps TRBD1 (5 bases). V lost 8 bases and J lost 0, with 14 bases in between. The germline CDR1 and CDR2 sequences are SNHLY and FYNNEI. The CDR3 runs to 14 residues. The CDR3 DNA sequence: TGTGCCAGCTCTCAACAGGCAATCTCCTACGAGCAGTACTTC. Translated, it gives CASSQQAISYEQYF. Supplemented by reference TRBV2 and TRBJ2-7, the full variable domain reads EPEVTQTPSHQVTQMGQEVILRCVPISNHLYFYWYRQILGQKVEFLVSFYNNEISEKSEIFDDQFSVERPDGSNFTLKIRSTKLEDSAMYFCASSQQAISYEQYFGPGTRLTVT.

The CDR3 DNA sequence: TGTGCCAGCGGCACCGTGGGCTTCGAGGGCTACACCTTC. Its translation: CASGTVGFEGYTF. The V and J genes are TRBV6-5 and TRBJ1-2; no definite D call. The V end was cut by 8 bases, the J end by 8 bases, with 18 bases between. Germline CDR1 reads MNHEY; CDR2 reads SVGAGI. This CDR3 has 13 amino acids.

The CDR3: CASTFRDEQYF. The CDR3 DNA is TGTGCCAGCACTTTCCGGGACGAGCAGTACTTC. The chain has TRBV28 and TRBJ2-7; D remains ambiguous. Looked up from germline, CDR1 is MDHEN and CDR2 is SYDVKM. The CDR3 consists of 11 residues. V lost 7 bases and J lost 5, with 9 bases in between.

The chain is built from TRBV12-5 and TRBJ2-1; maybe TRBD1 (6 bases). Germline V gene lookup returns CDR1 LGHNT and CDR2 FRNRAP. Trimming removed 7 bases at V and 7 bases at J, with 14 bases between. The CDR3 is 13 amino acids. The CDR3 DNA is TGTGCTAGTGCCTCTGGGGGCTCGAATGAGCAGTTCTTC. Its translation is CASASGGSNEQFF.

The genes are TRBV27 and TRBJ1-1, with 9 bases identical to TRBD1. The CDR3 spans 14 residues. Germline V gene data show CDR1 as MNHEY and CDR2 as SMNVEV (reference sequence). V dropped 6 bases and J dropped 1; count of bases not matched to a gene: 3. The CDR3 nucleotides are TGTGCCAGCAGGTGGGACAGGGCGAACACTGAAGCTTTCTTT. It translates to CASRWDRANTEAFF.

The chain joins TRBV9 to TRBJ2-3; D may be TRBD2 (5 bases). The V end was cut by 4 bases, the J end by 5 bases, with 11 bases between. Germline-derived CDR1 and CDR2 are SGDLS and YYNGEE. This CDR3 has 13 residues. The CDR3 region has the DNA TGTGCCAGCAGCTTCACTAGTCTAGATACGCAGTATTTT. Translating gives CASSFTSLDTQYF.

This chain's CDR3 is CASSQDSQGNTEAFF. The CDR3 DNA reads as TGTGCCAGCAGCCAAGATTCCCAGGGGAACACTGAAGCTTTCTTT. J is TRBJ1-1 and V is TRBV3-1 (or the pseudogene TRBV3-2), with a possible D match to TRBD1 (5 bases). The germline V and J ends were trimmed by 0 bases and 1 base, with 9 bases remaining between them. Germline V gene data show CDR1 as LGHDT and CDR2 as YNNKEL (reference sequence). This CDR3 spans 15 amino acids.

The chain recombines TRBV19 with TRBJ1-4; 9 nucleotides align to TRBD1. The CDR3 contains 16 residues. Germline V lookup: CDR1 LNHDA, CDR2 SQIVND (reference sequence). J gave up 7 bases and V 6 bases, and 12 bases lay outside the gene matches. The CDR3 loop reads CASRKTGTGSFEKLFF. The CDR3, as DNA: TGTGCCAGTAGAAAAACCGGGACAGGGTCTTTTGAAAAACTGTTTTTT.

The rearrangement uses TRBV10-3 and TRBJ1-3; D not certain. V was clipped by 7 bases and J by 4 bases, with 11 bases between them. The CDR3 runs to 13 residues. Germline V gene lookup returns CDR1 ENHRY and CDR2 SYGVKD. The CDR3 here is CAITRDLGNTIYF. For the CDR3, the DNA is TGTGCCATCACCCGGGATTTGGGAAACACCATATATTTT.

The chain joins TRBV15 to TRBJ1-1; a possible D gene is TRBD1 (5 bases). The CDR3 is 15 residues long. The V gene lost 3 bases and the J gene lost 0 bases, with 11 bases spanning the gap. Germline CDR1 LNHNV, CDR2 YYDKDF (reference sequence). CDR3 sequence (DNA): TGTGCCACCAGCAGCCCTTGGGGGGTGAACACTGAAGCTTTCTTT. This gives the protein CATSSPWGVNTEAFF.

V is TRBV5-6 and J is TRBJ1-5, with D hard to call. Trimming took off 0 bases at V and 1 base at J, with 11 bases between the two ends. The CDR3 contains 16 residues. Germline values: CDR1 SGHDT, CDR2 YYEEEE. CDR3 sequence reads: CASSLGAGQSNQPQHF. CDR3 DNA sequence: TGTGCCAGCAGCTTGGGGGCCGGTCAGAGCAATCAGCCCCAGCATTTT.

The CDR3 loop is CASSPSGFNEKLFF. The CDR3 nucleotides are TGCGCCAGCAGCCCATCGGGGTTTAATGAAAAACTGTTTTTT. The V gene is TRBV4-3, the J gene TRBJ1-4; D is unclear. CDR1 is LGHNA, CDR2 YSLEER, per germline. There are 14 residues in the CDR3. With 4 bases removed from V and 4 bases from J, the gap between germline ends came to 10 bases.

CDR3 in DNA: TGCAGCGCCGAGGCGGACACCGGGGAGCTGTTTTTT. This sequence encodes CSAEADTGELFF. The chain carries TRBV29-1 and TRBJ2-2; D unclear. V was shortened by 7 bases and J by 3 bases, with 9 bases between the two germline ends. The CDR3 runs 12 residues. CDR1 SQVTM and CDR2 ANQGSEA come from the germline V gene.

This rearrangement joins TRBV3-1 (or the pseudogene TRBV3-2) to TRBJ2-7, with TRBD1 as a possible D gene (5 bases). The V gene lost 1 base and the J gene lost 5 bases, with 9 bases spanning the gap. Germline V gene data show CDR1 as LGHDT and CDR2 as YNNKEL (reference sequence). This CDR3 is built from 13 residues. CDR3 nucleotides: TGTGCCAGCAGCCAAGTGGGGCTCCACGAGCAGTACTTC. This codes for CASSQVGLHEQYF.

This clone was detected once. This chain joins TRBV7-9 and TRBJ1-2; 8 bases line up with TRBD1. Germline loops: CDR1 SEHNR, CDR2 FQNEAQ (reference sequence). Trimming removed 3 bases from V and 9 bases from J; junction bases left unmatched: 6. This CDR3 region has 13 residues. The CDR3 nucleotides are TGTGCCAGCAGCTTTATTCAGGGGGCTCGCTACACCTTC. It is translated as CASSFIQGARYTF.

The chain links TRBV19 to TRBJ2-7, with 9 bases matching TRBD2. Trimming took 10 bases from V and 2 from J; bases not matched to a gene: 12. This CDR3 spans 15 amino acids. The germline V gene has CDR1 LNHDA and CDR2 SQIVND (reference sequence). The chain's CDR3 is CAINRAGGETYEQYF. In DNA, the CDR3 is TGTGCCATAAACCGAGCGGGAGGCGAAACCTACGAGCAGTACTTC.